A selection of T cell receptor beta chains follows, all from one sample in a study of tumor and adjacent non-tumor tissue in lung cancer. TCRdb re-analysed the multiplex PCR reads in MiXCR, keeping a single row per CDR3 protein. Seen here are roughly 82,000 distinct CDR3 sequences, around 76% observed once, and the top ten hold around a fifth. Sequenced: distant non-tumor lung tissue. The receptor source for this set is a woman aged 45-59 years with non-small cell lung cancer. Both conserved end residues are part of each CDR3. The order of the fields is clone size, J gene, D gene, V gene, CDR3 DNA, CDR3 protein. A D gene is named only where the DNA matches it firmly. Rows may omit the clone size; those that give it use once, few, many or a size class.

size: once; J: TRBJ2-3; D: TRBD2; V: TRBV29-1; DNA: TGCAGCGTACGCGGGGGACTAGTGGGATCAGCAGATACGCAGTATTTT; CDR3: CSVRGGLVGSADTQYF
size: -; J: TRBJ2-7; D: TRBD2; V: TRBV4-2; DNA: TGTGCTAGTAGCCTTTCTAGCGGGAGAGGGGGCAAACAGTACTTC; CDR3: CASSLSSGRGGKQYF
size: few; J: TRBJ2-6; D: -; V: TRBV2; DNA: TGTGCCAGCACCTGGGACGGCTTCTCTGGGGCCAACGTCCTGACTTTC; CDR3: CASTWDGFSGANVLTF
size: many; J: TRBJ2-2; D: -; V: TRBV5-4; DNA: TGTGCCAGCAGCCAAGCCGACAGGAGAAGCACCGGGGAGCTGTTTTTT; CDR3: CASSQADRRSTGELFF
size: -; J: TRBJ2-3; D: TRBD2; V: TRBV12-3/TRBV12-4; DNA: TGTGTCAGCAATTTAGGGCCTGCTAGCGGGAGTACAGACCCGAGTCTAGATACGCAGTATTTT; CDR3: CVSNLGPASGSTDPSLDTQYF
size: -; J: TRBJ2-1; D: -; V: TRBV6-1; DNA: TGTGCCAGTACCCTCCCAAGTGCAAATGAGCAGTTCTTC; CDR3: CASTLPSANEQFF
size: -; J: TRBJ2-7; D: TRBD1; V: TRBV29-1; DNA: TGCAGCGTTGAGGGACAGTACTACGATAAGTACTTC; CDR3: CSVEGQYYDKYF
size: -; J: TRBJ2-7; D: TRBD2; V: TRBV6-6; DNA: TGTGCCACAACCACCGGGACTAGTTCATACGAGCAGTACTTC; CDR3: CATTTGTSSYEQYF
size: -; J: TRBJ1-4; D: -; V: TRBV12-3/TRBV12-4; DNA: TGTGCCAGCAACCTCTGGGGTTCAACTAATGAAAAACTGTTTTTT; CDR3: CASNLWGSTNEKLFF
size: many; J: TRBJ2-7; D: -; V: TRBV10-3; DNA: TGTGCCATCAGCAATAGGGGTTTGGGACGGTCCTACGAGCAGTACTTC; CDR3: CAISNRGLGRSYEQYF
size: -; J: TRBJ2-1; D: TRBD2; V: TRBV5-1; DNA: TGCGCCAGCAGTTTTCCTCAGGGGACTAGTGGGGGGGCCGCCTACATTGAGCAGTCCTTC; CDR3: CASSFPQGTSGGAAYIEQSF
size: -; J: TRBJ2-7; D: -; V: TRBV5-1; DNA: TGCACCAGCAACAACCTTTCCTACGAGCAGTACTTC; CDR3: CTSNNLSYEQYF
size: -; J: TRBJ2-7; D: TRBD1; V: TRBV11-2; DNA: TGTACCAGCCGCTTAGTTAGGGACAGTTACGAGCAGTACTTC; CDR3: CTSRLVRDSYEQYF
size: -; J: TRBJ2-3; D: -; V: TRBV11-2; DNA: TGTGTCAGCAGTTTCCCCCATCTAGGTTTGACAGATACGCAATATTTT; CDR3: CVSSFPHLGLTDTQYF
size: -; J: TRBJ1-2; D: -; V: TRBV11-2; DNA: TGTGCCAGCAGCTTAGGCCGGGGTAGCTATGGCTACACCTTC; CDR3: CASSLGRGSYGYTF
size: -; J: TRBJ2-4; D: TRBD2; V: TRBV30; DNA: TGTGCCTGGAGTGAGCGGGGGACTAGCGGGAGCGGTGGGTACTTC; CDR3: CAWSERGTSGSGGYF
size: once; J: TRBJ2-2; D: -; V: TRBV28; DNA: TGTGCCTGCAGTCCGACTACCGCGGACGGGGAGCTGTTTTTT; CDR3: CACSPTTADGELFF
size: -; J: TRBJ2-7; D: TRBD2; V: TRBV6-1; DNA: TGTATCAGCAGTGAAGAAGGTAGCGGGAGCGACGAGCAGTACTTC; CDR3: CISSEEGSGSDEQYF
size: medium-sized; J: TRBJ2-5; D: -; V: TRBV6-1; DNA: TGTGCCAGCGGTCACAGACAAGAGACCCAGTACTTC; CDR3: CASGHRQETQYF
size: many; J: TRBJ2-5; D: -; V: TRBV12-3/TRBV12-4; DNA: TGTGCCAGCAGGGGGCCCAAGGCAGAGACCCAGTACTTC; CDR3: CASRGPKAETQYF
size: -; J: TRBJ2-7; D: TRBD2; V: TRBV10-1; DNA: TGCGCTAGCAGTGAACTAGCGGGACTAAGTGAGCAGTACTTT; CDR3: CASSELAGLSEQYF
size: -; J: TRBJ1-3; D: -; V: TRBV11-2; DNA: TGTGCCAGCTTTTCTTTCGACCGATTCTCTGGAAACACCATATATTTT; CDR3: CASFSFDRFSGNTIYF
size: -; J: TRBJ2-1; D: TRBD2; V: TRBV28; DNA: TGTGCCAGCATTCTGGATAGCGGGGGCAATAAGCAGTTCTTC; CDR3: CASILDSGGNKQFF
size: -; J: TRBJ1-1; D: TRBD1; V: TRBV6-1; DNA: TGTGCAAGCTTGGGACAGTGGAACACTGAAGCTTTCTTT; CDR3: CASLGQWNTEAFF
size: once; J: TRBJ2-3; D: -; V: TRBV12-3/TRBV12-4; DNA: TGTGTCGGCACATCACGGCAGGGTGGCACAGATACGCAGTATTTT; CDR3: CVGTSRQGGTDTQYF
size: many; J: TRBJ2-5; D: -; V: TRBV10-3; DNA: TGTGCCATCAGTTCGACGGAGGAAGAGACCCAGTACTTC; CDR3: CAISSTEEETQYF
size: -; J: TRBJ2-7; D: -; V: TRBV6-2/TRBV6-3; DNA: TGTGCCAGCACCTTTGGGTCTTACTACGGGCAGTGCTTC; CDR3: CASTFGSYYGQCF
size: -; J: TRBJ1-5; D: -; V: TRBV5-5; DNA: TGTGCCAGGAGCGTTAACTCTGACTGGAATCAGCCCCAGCATTTT; CDR3: CARSVNSDWNQPQHF
size: -; J: TRBJ2-7; D: -; V: TRBV11-2; DNA: TGTGCCAGCAGTCTTGTGGTACAGGAGGTCGAGCAGTACTTC; CDR3: CASSLVVQEVEQYF
size: medium-sized; J: TRBJ2-5; D: -; V: TRBV29-1; DNA: TGCAGCGTTGAAGATGGGTCACAGCAAGAGACCCAGTACTTC; CDR3: CSVEDGSQQETQYF
size: once; J: TRBJ2-5; D: TRBD2; V: TRBV4-2; DNA: TGTGCCAGCAGCTACGTTCCGGGAGGACAAGAGACCCAATACTTC; CDR3: CASSYVPGGQETQYF
size: -; J: TRBJ2-5; D: -; V: TRBV4-1; DNA: TGCGCCAGCAGCCAAGAAAGGGCTGGCGGACAAGAGACCCAGTACTTC; CDR3: CASSQERAGGQETQYF
size: -; J: TRBJ1-2; D: TRBD1; V: TRBV29-1; DNA: TGCATCGTTGAGACAGGGAGTCGGGACTACACCTTC; CDR3: CIVETGSRDYTF
size: -; J: TRBJ2-2; D: TRBD2; V: TRBV20-1; DNA: TGCAGTGCTCCAAACCGACTAGCGGGAGCGATCGGGGAGCTGTTTTTT; CDR3: CSAPNRLAGAIGELFF
size: -; J: TRBJ2-1; D: -; V: TRBV7-8; DNA: TGTGCCAGCAGCCCCCCCCCAGTCAGATCAAGAAGCAATGCGCAGTTCTTC; CDR3: CASSPPPVRSRSNAQFF
size: -; J: TRBJ2-4; D: -; V: TRBV12-3/TRBV12-4; DNA: TGTGCCAGCAGTTTAGGAGTGGTAGACGATGCGCCAATATACTTC; CDR3: CASSLGVVDDAPIYF
size: many; J: TRBJ2-7; D: TRBD1; V: TRBV10-3; DNA: TGTGCCACCGAGGGACAGGACTCCTACGAGCAGTACTTC; CDR3: CATEGQDSYEQYF
size: once; J: TRBJ1-3; D: -; V: TRBV6-6; DNA: TGTGCCAGCAGTCCCCCAGGGAGGTCTGGAAACACCATAAAATTT; CDR3: CASSPPGRSGNTIKF
size: -; J: TRBJ2-7; D: -; V: TRBV12-3/TRBV12-4; DNA: TGTGCCAGCAGTCCTCCGGGACGGGGGACCTACGAGCAGTATTTC; CDR3: CASSPPGRGTYEQYF
size: -; J: TRBJ2-1; D: -; V: TRBV4-2; DNA: TGTGCCAGCAGCCAAGGTGACAGCGGAGACTACAATGAGCAGTTCTTC; CDR3: CASSQGDSGDYNEQFF
size: -; J: TRBJ2-1; D: -; V: TRBV14; DNA: TGTGCCGACAGCCGCGTCGCCTTCAATGAGCAGTTCTTC; CDR3: CADSRVAFNEQFF
size: -; J: TRBJ2-1; D: TRBD1; V: TRBV4-1; DNA: TGCGCCAGCAGTCAAGTAGGGGGCGTGATAGGTGGGAATGAGCAGTTCTTC; CDR3: CASSQVGGVIGGNEQFF
size: medium-sized; J: TRBJ2-7; D: -; V: TRBV11-3; DNA: TGTGCCAGCAGCCGGGGTAACGGCGAGCAGTACTTC; CDR3: CASSRGNGEQYF
size: -; J: TRBJ2-5; D: -; V: TRBV29-1; DNA: TGCAGCGTCGACCGGGACCACCAAGATACCCAGTACTTC; CDR3: CSVDRDHQDTQYF
size: -; J: TRBJ1-5; D: -; V: TRBV6-1; DNA: TGTGCTAGCAGTAATAATGGTATCAATCAGTCCCAGCAATTT; CDR3: CASSNNGINQSQQF